This T cell receptor (beta chain) was sequenced in a study of post-analysis software for immune sequencing data. Findings of the study overall: Comparison of patients with controls showed five TRBV segments more frequent in patients, TRBV5-6, TRBV5-1 and TRBV20-1 among them. F measure grouped same-batch samples tightly together. The study found significantly lower normalized Chao1 diversity in multiple sclerosis patients than in controls.

The TCR beta cDNA libraries carried unique molecular identifiers. TCRdb recomputed calls from the PCR reads with MiXCR, one row per CDR3 protein. This table has fewer than 600,000 distinct CDR3 sequences, around 40% appearing once. Worth noting for this clonotype: What it binds is not known.

Per the germline V gene, CDR1 is MDHEN and CDR2 is SYDVKM. This CDR3 region has 16 residues. V dropped 5 bases and J dropped 0; count of bases not matched to a gene: 7. This clonotype was obtained from a girl aged 5-17 years with multiple sclerosis. The sequenced sample consisted of blood. This chain links TRBV28 with TRBJ2-7; TRBD2 matches at 10 bases. The CDR3 coding sequence is TGTGCCAGCAGTGGGTCTGGGACTAGCGCCTCCTACGAGCAGTACTTC. As protein: CASSGSGTSASYEQYF.